This T cell receptor (beta chain) emerged from a study of T cells in Graves' hyperthyroidism and ophthalmopathy. CDR3 length: 14 residues. Deletions cut 2 bases from V and 7 bases from J, with 11 bases between. RNA transcripts provided the source from which TCR beta CDR3 regions were amplified. During a first-round RT-PCR of the TCR CDR3, the HTBI primer set was used. TCRdb re-called the multiplex PCR reads with MiXCR, one entry per CDR3 protein. The table shows over 450,000 distinct CDR3 sequences, with 13% to 15% occurring only once. The source material was blood. The genes are TRBV12-3 or TRBV12-4 and TRBJ2-2, with D possibly TRBD1 on 5 matching bases. The clonotype was recovered from a woman younger than 30 with Graves' hyperthyroidism. In DNA form, the CDR3 reads TGTGCCAGCAGTTTAAGGGGTTTGGACGGGGAGCTGTTTTTT. It codes for CASSLRGLDGELFF.